The 11 T cell receptor beta chains presented below share a single source sample, sequenced in a study of blood T cell repertoires in COVID-19 (dated by TCRdb to about 2020). The library was built by means of the immunoSEQ multiplex PCR assay. As stored in TCRdb, this immuneACCESS dataset retains in-frame rearrangements with V and J assigned. A fraction of the clones does not appear; measured against another copy, unresolved V genes explain less than half of the discrepancy, and the remainder lacks a known reason. Across this sample there are about 200,000 clones, with around 85% seen only once. The ten largest clones add up to roughly 0.7% of the sample. Sequencing was done on a sample of peripheral blood. Source of these receptors: a middle-aged man with acute or convalescent COVID-19.

The chain joins TRBV19 to TRBJ1-6; D possibly corresponds to TRBD1 (6 bases). Per germline, CDR1 LNHDA and CDR2 SQIVND (reference sequence). With 9 bases removed from V and 3 bases from J, the gap between germline ends came to 12 bases. The CDR3 loop spans 14 amino acids. This CDR3 is CASKRTVYNSPLHF. Here the CDR3 DNA reads TGTGCCAGCAAACGGACAGTCTATAATTCACCCCTCCACTTT.

The gene calls are TRBV11-1 and TRBJ1-3, with 7 bases fitting TRBD1. The CDR3 has 14 amino acids. V shed 5 bases, J shed 2 bases, and the junction held 3 bases outside the gene matches. The germline CDR1 and CDR2 sequences are SGHAT and FQDESV (reference sequence). This CDR3 is CASSKTGTGNTIYF. The DNA of the CDR3 is TGTGCCAGCAGCAAGACAGGGACTGGAAACACCATATATTTT.

In DNA, the CDR3 is TGTGCCAGCAGCCATCCCGGGACTAGCTTATACTTC. Its protein product is CASSHPGTSLYF. The V call is TRBV3-1 (or the pseudogene TRBV3-2), the J call TRBJ2-5; TRBD2 matches 9 bases. Germline V gene data show CDR1 as LGHDT and CDR2 as YNNKEL (reference sequence). Trimming took 3 bases from V and 14 from J; bases not matched to a gene: 7. The CDR3 spans 12 residues.

This chain uses TRBV19 with TRBJ2-1, with D maybe TRBD2 (6 bases). The CDR3 has 14 amino acids. The ends were cut back, 6 bases at V and 6 bases at J, with 15 bases in the middle. Germline assignment: CDR1 LNHDA and CDR2 SQIVND (reference sequence). The CDR3 reads CASRLGGLGNEQFF. The CDR3 nucleotides read TGTGCCAGTAGGTTGGGGGGTCTAGGCAATGAGCAGTTCTTC.

This chain links TRBV9 with TRBJ2-1; 8 bases map to TRBD1. With 2 bases clipped from V and 6 bases from J, the junction kept 4 bases outside the gene matches. The CDR3 consists of 14 residues. Per germline, CDR1 SGDLS and CDR2 YYNGEE. The DNA for the CDR3 is TGTGCCAGCAGCGTTATGACAGGGGCCAATGAGCAGTTCTTC. Translating it yields CASSVMTGANEQFF.

This chain links TRBV19 with TRBJ1-2; 9 bases line up with TRBD1. V lost 9 bases to trimming and J lost 6 bases; unmatched junction nucleotides: 5. CDR3 length: 12 amino acids. CDR1 and CDR2 from the germline V gene are LNHDA and SQIVND (reference sequence). The CDR3 bases are TGTGCCAGCAGACAGGGGGAGGATGGCTACACCTTC. It encodes CASRQGEDGYTF.

The V gene is TRBV27, the J gene TRBJ1-1; a possible D gene is TRBD1 (6 bases). Trimming cost V 7 bases and J 1 base, with 16 bases left between them. The CDR3 has 15 residues. Germline V lookup: CDR1 MNHEY, CDR2 SMNVEV (reference sequence). CDR3 sequence reads: CASNRPDRRNTEAFF. CDR3 sequence (DNA): TGTGCCAGCAACAGGCCCGACAGGCGGAACACTGAAGCTTTCTTT.

The chain is built from TRBV7-2 and TRBJ1-2; 8 positions agree with TRBD1. The trim removed 3 bases at V and 6 bases at J, leaving 6 bases unmatched. CDR1 SGHTA and CDR2 FQGNSA come from the germline V gene. This CDR3 contains 14 residues. In nucleotides, the CDR3 is TGTGCCAGCAGCTTCGGACAGGGTTATGATGGCTACACCTTC. It translates to CASSFGQGYDGYTF.

Ten or more counts support this clone. This chain connects TRBV5-5 to TRBJ2-1; 10 nucleotides agree with TRBD2. The CDR3 runs to 16 residues. Per germline, CDR1 SGHKS and CDR2 YYEKEE (reference sequence). The J segment lost 5 bases and the V segment lost 4 bases, leaving 9 bases of the junction unmatched. The DNA for the CDR3 is TGTGCCAGCAGCCGAACCGGGACTAGCGTACACAATGAGCAGTTCTTC. Protein sequence: CASSRTGTSVHNEQFF.

This clone was seen a single time. J is TRBJ2-7 and V is TRBV4-3; TRBD2 is a possible D gene (6 bases). The CDR3 is made up of 16 amino acids. V shed 0 bases and J shed 2 bases, with 14 bases lying between them. Germline CDR1 and CDR2: LGHNA and YSLEER. CDR3 amino acids: CASSQEWDGTAYEQYF. The CDR3 DNA reads TGCGCCAGCAGCCAAGAATGGGACGGGACTGCCTACGAGCAGTACTTC.

This chain links TRBV4-1 with TRBJ1-2; 10 nucleotides line up with TRBD1. Germline CDR1 and CDR2: MGHRA and YSYEKL. The CDR3 loop spans 16 amino acids. The V gene end was trimmed by 0 bases and the J gene end by 7 bases; junction bases not matched to a gene: 8. Here the CDR3 DNA reads TGCGCCAGCAGCCAAGAAGCTTTCGGGGACAGGGGTGGCTACACCTTC. Protein: CASSQEAFGDRGGYTF.